The source of this T cell receptor beta chain is a study of blood T cell repertoires in COVID-19 (dated by TCRdb to the early 2020s). Study-wide context: Collaborator samples came from the United States, Italy and Spain and covered acute and convalescent phases of COVID-19. A freely available public database, intended as a resource for researchers studying the immune response to SARS-CoV-2, is where the repertoires were released. Nearly every sample came with metadata listing a de-identified subject ID, COVID-19 status, age in years and sex. Subjects who had been exposed to COVID-19, were actively infected with it, or had recovered from it provided the deeply sampled blood TCRbeta repertoires that made up the dataset. Where available, HLA class I and class II types were taken from metadata supplied by the sample provider and were not determined by assay-based typing. Samples came from the ongoing ImmuneRACE study (first 160 participants) plus 1,254 subjects from 6 global collaborators. The material from the prospective study consisted of cDNA or gDNA derived from T cells, B-cell-depleted T cells, or PBMCs. Study-level results and caveats: How much clinical and demographic metadata was included differed by source and by participant, and the metadata was provided uncurated.

The immunoSEQ Assay, a bias-controlled multiplex PCR, was used to amplify TCRbeta CDR3 regions from genomic DNA. The published analysis was carried out like this. The number of nucleated cells in each sample was estimated by amplification of reference gene primers within the assay. To quantify the absolute abundance of each unique TCRbeta CDR3 rearrangement, sequence reads were collapsed and filtered. For each sample, productive Simpson clonality was calculated as the square root of Simpson's diversity index over productive rearrangements. Not all clones reach the TCRdb copy of this immuneACCESS table, which keeps in-frame sequences only. Checked studies attribute under half of the gap to unresolved V genes and leave the rest unexplained. The V and J calls and clone size were taken over from that table, and D and trimming were inferred from the DNA. The sample table shows some 22,000 clones, and 83% are seen once. The top ten constitute 40% to 60% of the sample.

Whole blood was collected in K2EDTA tubes by collaborating institutions according to the institutions' own protocols. For TCRbeta analysis, collaborators shipped samples as frozen whole blood, isolated PBMCs, or DNA extracted from either of those sample types. CDR1 and CDR2, looked up from the germline V gene, are SGHRS and YFSETQ. V trim: 2 bases; J trim: 2 bases; unmatched bases: 3. Spanning cysteine to phenylalanine, the CDR3 consists of 14 amino acids. CDR3 DNA is the only sequence kept; it has 42 bases, read in frame from the first base. As for this clone: What antigen it recognizes has not been identified. Base qualities are not provided; no much larger clone lies one nucleotide away.

The chain uses TRBV5-1 and TRBJ2-7; 8 middle bases align to TRBD2. Material: peripheral blood. The receptor comes from a man between 65 and 80 years old with acute or convalescent COVID-19. The CDR3: CASSLRGGAYEQYF. The DNA reads TGCGCCAGCAGCTTACGGGGGGGAGCCTACGAGCAGTACTTC.